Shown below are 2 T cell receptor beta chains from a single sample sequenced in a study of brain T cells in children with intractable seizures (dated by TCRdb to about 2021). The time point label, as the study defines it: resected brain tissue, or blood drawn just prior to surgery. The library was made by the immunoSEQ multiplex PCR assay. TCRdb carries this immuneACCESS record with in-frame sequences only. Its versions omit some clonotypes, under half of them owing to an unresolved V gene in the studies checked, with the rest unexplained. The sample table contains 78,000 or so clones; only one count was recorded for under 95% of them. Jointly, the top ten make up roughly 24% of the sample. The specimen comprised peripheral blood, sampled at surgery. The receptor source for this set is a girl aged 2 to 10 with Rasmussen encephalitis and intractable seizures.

Here the CDR3 DNA reads TGCGCCAGCAGCCAAGCCTCCGCAGCGGGAGGTACCTACGAGCAGTACTTC. Amino acids: CASSQASAAGGTYEQYF. This chain connects TRBV4-1 to TRBJ2-7; 9 bases match TRBD2. The CDR3 has 17 residues. V lost 1 base and J lost 2; bases outside the gene matches: 9. Germline assignment: CDR1 MGHRA and CDR2 YSYEKL.

The CDR3 DNA reads as TGTGCCAGAAGCCCCCAGGGAGGGCTAGCGGGGCCCTACGAGCAGTACTTC. Encoded protein: CARSPQGGLAGPYEQYF. The V call is TRBV5-3, the J call TRBJ2-7; the match to TRBD2 covers 9 bases. TRBV5-3 is an ORF; its function is uncertain. The CDR3 covers 17 residues. Trimming cost V 4 bases and J 2 bases; bases outside gene matches: 13.